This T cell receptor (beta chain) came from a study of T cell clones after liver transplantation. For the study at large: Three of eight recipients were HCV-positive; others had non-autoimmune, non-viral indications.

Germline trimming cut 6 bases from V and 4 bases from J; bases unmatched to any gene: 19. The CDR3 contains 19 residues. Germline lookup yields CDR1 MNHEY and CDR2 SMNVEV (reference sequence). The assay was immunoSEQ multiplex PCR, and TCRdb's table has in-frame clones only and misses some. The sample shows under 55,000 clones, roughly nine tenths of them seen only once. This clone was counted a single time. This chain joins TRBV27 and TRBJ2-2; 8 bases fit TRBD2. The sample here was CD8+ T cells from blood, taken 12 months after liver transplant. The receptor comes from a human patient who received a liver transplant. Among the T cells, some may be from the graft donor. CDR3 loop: CASRPLGLEGWGVTGELFF. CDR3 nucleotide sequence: TGTGCCAGCAGACCACTGGGACTAGAGGGGTGGGGGGTCACCGGGGAGCTGTTTTTT.